This TCR beta chain was observed in a study of shared clonotypes between healthy human individuals. General study results and limits: Tissue TCR repertoires likely differ from these blood-only repertoires.

On this clone itself: The antigen remains unidentified.

The study ran the assay at deep level. Assay used: immunoSEQ multiplex PCR; TCRdb lists only in-frame clones, some missing. The top ten hold around 12% of the sample, which has around 530,000 clones, around three quarters seen once. V was trimmed by 0 bases and J by 3 bases, leaving 11 bases between them. CDR1 and CDR2 from the germline V gene are MDHEN and SYDVKM. The CDR3 runs to 15 residues. The clonotype was recovered from a woman in her thirties or forties in good health. Some clones in this sample may be carry-over from other donors' samples. Sequencing input: PBMCs. The chain uses TRBV28 and TRBJ1-1; D may be TRBD1 (5 bases). The DNA for the CDR3 is TGTGCCAGCAGTTTATGGGGGCGCACCTACACTGAAGCTTTCTTT. This codes for CASSLWGRTYTEAFF.